One and the same sample provided the 9 T cell receptor beta chains below, sequenced in a study of vaccination effects on CD4 cells after COVID-19 (dated by TCRdb to between 2022 and 2023). Receptors were amplified or captured by the immunoSEQ multiplex PCR assay. Not all clones reach the TCRdb copy of this immuneACCESS table, which keeps in-frame sequences only. Checked studies attribute under half of the gap to unresolved V genes and leave the rest unexplained. This sample has tens of thousands of clones in its table, and approximately 70% of those were observed once. The ten largest clonotypes hold 26% of the sample. In the ViraFEST assay, PBMC were stimulated with viral peptide pools, and antigen-specific CD4+ T cell clonotypes were then identified by expansion using TCR sequencing. After around 10 days of culture, CD4+ T cells were isolated with the EasySep CD4+ T cell isolation kit. Healthy vaccine recipients had no prior SARS-CoV-2 infection, confirmed by negative nucleocapsid antibodies before and after vaccination.

Their antigen targets remain unknown. This material consisted of CD4+ T cells from PBMCs cultured with HCoV-OC43 spike peptides, taken before COVID-19 vaccination. This specimen's cell subset or site label, per the study, means: HCoV-OC43 spike overlapping peptide pool stimulation. The receptor set was obtained from a human donor who received a COVID-19 vaccine.

This chain connects TRBV10-2 to TRBJ1-5, with D possibly being TRBD1 (6 bases). V was shortened by 2 bases and J by 5 bases, with 7 bases between the two germline ends. This CDR3 has 13 amino acids. The germline V gene encodes CDR1 WSHSY and CDR2 SAAADI. DNA of the CDR3: TGCGCCAGCAGTGAGGGGGGCTATCAGCCCCAGCATTTT. Amino acid sequence: CASSEGGYQPQHF.

This clone was recorded once. This chain connects TRBV27 to TRBJ1-6, with D perhaps TRBD1 (5 bases). This CDR3 is 16 amino acids long. CDR1 is MNHEY, CDR2 SMNVEV, per germline (reference sequence). The V end was cut by 0 bases, the J end by 0 bases, with 6 bases between. The CDR3 nucleotides are TGTGCCAGCAGTTTATCGGGGGTCTCCTATAATTCACCCCTCCACTTT. Residues: CASSLSGVSYNSPLHF.

In this sample, this clone turned up a few times. CDR3 sequence: CASSLGAGGSEKLFF. The CDR3, as DNA: TGTGCCAGCAGCTTAGGGGCGGGCGGGAGTGAAAAACTGTTTTTT. The V gene is TRBV13, the J gene TRBJ1-4; D not certain. V was shortened by 0 bases and J by 7 bases, with 12 bases between the two germline ends. The CDR3 is made up of 15 amino acids. From germline, CDR1 is PRHDT and CDR2 FYEKMQ (reference sequence).

The chain has TRBV3-1 (or the pseudogene TRBV3-2) and TRBJ2-7, with 8 nucleotides matching TRBD1. The V and J ends lost 6 bases and 5 bases, in that order; junction bases with no gene match: 6. Germline-derived CDR1 and CDR2 are LGHDT and YNNKEL (reference sequence). The CDR3 sequence is 13 residues long. CDR3 in amino acids: CASSLGQGHEQYF. Written as DNA, the CDR3 is TGTGCCAGCAGTCTCGGACAGGGACACGAGCAGTACTTC.

The genes are TRBV5-8 and TRBJ1-4; D might be TRBD1 (5 bases). From germline, CDR1 is SGHTS and CDR2 YDEGEE. The CDR3 spans 15 residues. V lost 0 bases and J lost 2, with 8 bases in between. CDR3 DNA: TGTGCCAGCAGCTTGGCACGGGGGACTAATGAAAAACTGTTTTTT. Translation gives CASSLARGTNEKLFF.

This sequence joins TRBV19 and TRBJ1-5; weak D call: TRBD1 (6 bases). The CDR3 contains 17 residues. Trimming cost V 3 bases and J 6 bases, with 21 bases left between them. The germline V gene has CDR1 LNHDA and CDR2 SQIVND (reference sequence). CDR3 region: CASSIGLSGGAGQPQHF. CDR3 sequence (DNA): TGTGCCAGTAGTATCGGTCTTTCGGGGGGCGCCGGTCAGCCCCAGCATTTT. The whole variable domain, filled in from reference TRBV19 and TRBJ1-5, reads DGGITQSPKYLFRKEGQNVTLSCEQNLNHDAMYWYRQDPGQGLRLIYYSQIVNDFQKGDIAEGYSVSREKKESFPLTVTSAQKNPTAFYLCASSIGLSGGAGQPQHFGDGTRLSIL.

CDR3 bases: TGTGCCAGCAGCTTGGCCCATGGGACTAGGGGCGGGGAGCTGTTTTTT. It codes for CASSLAHGTRGGELFF. V is TRBV5-4 and J is TRBJ2-2; 8 bases are shared with TRBD2. Germline lookup yields CDR1 SGHNT and CDR2 YYREEE (reference sequence). V dropped 0 bases and J dropped 7; count of bases not matched to a gene: 8. The CDR3 is 16 residues long. Full variable domain (outside the CDR3, taken from reference TRBV5-4 and TRBJ2-2): ETGVTQSPTHLIKTRGQQVTLRCSSQSGHNTVSWYQQALGQGPQFIFQYYREEENGRGNFPPRFSGLQFPNYSSELNVNALELDDSALYLCASSLAHGTRGGELFFGEGSRLTVL.

The chain joins TRBV3-1 (or the pseudogene TRBV3-2) to TRBJ2-1; 13 bases align to TRBD2. Germline V CDR1 and CDR2: LGHDT, YNNKEL (reference sequence). This CDR3 comprises 17 residues. V shed 4 bases, J shed 0 bases, and the junction held 3 bases outside the gene matches. DNA of the CDR3: TGTGCCAGCAGCCTCGGACTAGCGGGGGCCTCCTACAATGAGCAGTTCTTC. The encoded protein is CASSLGLAGASYNEQFF.

The rearrangement links TRBV28 to TRBJ1-4, with 7 bases identical to TRBD1. Germline CDR1 and CDR2: MDHEN and SYDVKM. This CDR3 region has 15 residues. V lost 6 bases, J lost 6 bases, and 10 bases stayed unmatched. Here the CDR3 reads CASSQGDAGDEKLFF. The DNA for the CDR3 is TGTGCCAGCAGCCAGGGGGACGCAGGGGATGAAAAACTGTTTTTT. Full variable domain (outside the CDR3, taken from reference TRBV28 and TRBJ1-4): DVKVTQSSRYLVKRTGEKVFLECVQDMDHENMFWYRQDPGLGLRLIYFSYDVKMKEKGDIPEGYSVSREKKERFSLILESASTNQTSMYLCASSQGDAGDEKLFFGSGTQLSVL.